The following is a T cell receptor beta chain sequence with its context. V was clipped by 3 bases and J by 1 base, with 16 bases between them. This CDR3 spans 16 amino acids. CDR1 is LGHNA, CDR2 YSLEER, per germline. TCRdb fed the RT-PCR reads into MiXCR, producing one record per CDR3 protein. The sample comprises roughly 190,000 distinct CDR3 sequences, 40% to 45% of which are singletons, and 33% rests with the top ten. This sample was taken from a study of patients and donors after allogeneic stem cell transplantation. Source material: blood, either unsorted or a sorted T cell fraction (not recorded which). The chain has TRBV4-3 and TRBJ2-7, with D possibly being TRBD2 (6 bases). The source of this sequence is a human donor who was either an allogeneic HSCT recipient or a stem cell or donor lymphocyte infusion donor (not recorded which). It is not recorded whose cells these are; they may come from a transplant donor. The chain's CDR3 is CASSHGLGTLSYEQYF. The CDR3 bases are TGCGCCAGCAGCCACGGCCTCGGGACTCTTTCCTACGAGCAGTACTTC.